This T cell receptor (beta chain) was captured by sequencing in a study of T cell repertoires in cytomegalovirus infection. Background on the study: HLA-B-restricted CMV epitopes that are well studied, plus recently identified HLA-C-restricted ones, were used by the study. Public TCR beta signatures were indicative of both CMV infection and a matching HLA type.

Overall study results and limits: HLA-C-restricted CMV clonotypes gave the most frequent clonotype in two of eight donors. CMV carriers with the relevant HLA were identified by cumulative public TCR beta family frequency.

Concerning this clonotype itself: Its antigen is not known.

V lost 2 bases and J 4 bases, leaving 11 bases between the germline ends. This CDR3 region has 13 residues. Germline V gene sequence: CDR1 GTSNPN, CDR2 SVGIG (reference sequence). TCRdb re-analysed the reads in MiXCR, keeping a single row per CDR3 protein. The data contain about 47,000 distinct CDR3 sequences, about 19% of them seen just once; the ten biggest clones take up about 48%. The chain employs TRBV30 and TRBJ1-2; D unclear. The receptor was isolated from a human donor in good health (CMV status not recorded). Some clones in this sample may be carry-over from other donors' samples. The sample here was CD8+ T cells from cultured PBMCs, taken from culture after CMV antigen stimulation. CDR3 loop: CAWSSEESYGYTF. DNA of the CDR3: TGTGCCTGGAGTAGTGAAGAGAGCTATGGCTACACCTTC.